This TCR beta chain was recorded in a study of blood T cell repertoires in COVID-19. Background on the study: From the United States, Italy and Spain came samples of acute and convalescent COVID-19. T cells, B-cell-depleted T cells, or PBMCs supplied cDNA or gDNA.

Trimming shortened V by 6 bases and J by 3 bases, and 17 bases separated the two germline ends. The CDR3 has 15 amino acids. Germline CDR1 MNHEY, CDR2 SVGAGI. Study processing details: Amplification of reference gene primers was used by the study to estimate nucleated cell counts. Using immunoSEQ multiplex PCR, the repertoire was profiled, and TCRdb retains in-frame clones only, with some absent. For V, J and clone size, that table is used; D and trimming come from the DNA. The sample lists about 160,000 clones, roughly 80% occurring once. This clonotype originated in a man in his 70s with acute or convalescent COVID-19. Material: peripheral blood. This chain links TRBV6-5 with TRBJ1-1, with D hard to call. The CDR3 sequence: CASSNSVYGDTEAFF. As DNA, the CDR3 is TGTGCCAGCAGCAACAGTGTCTACGGGGACACTGAAGCTTTCTTT.